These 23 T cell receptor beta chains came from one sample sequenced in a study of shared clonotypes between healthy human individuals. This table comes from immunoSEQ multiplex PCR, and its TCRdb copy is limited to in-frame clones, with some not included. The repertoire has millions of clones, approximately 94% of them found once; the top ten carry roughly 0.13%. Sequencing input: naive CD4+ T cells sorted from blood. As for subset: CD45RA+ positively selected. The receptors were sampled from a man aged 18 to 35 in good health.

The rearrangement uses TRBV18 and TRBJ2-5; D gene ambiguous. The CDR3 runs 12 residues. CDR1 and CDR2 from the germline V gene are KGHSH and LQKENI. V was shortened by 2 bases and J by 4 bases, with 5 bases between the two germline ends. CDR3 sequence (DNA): TGTGCCAGCTCACCAATGGGAGAGACCCAGTACTTC. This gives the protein CASSPMGETQYF.

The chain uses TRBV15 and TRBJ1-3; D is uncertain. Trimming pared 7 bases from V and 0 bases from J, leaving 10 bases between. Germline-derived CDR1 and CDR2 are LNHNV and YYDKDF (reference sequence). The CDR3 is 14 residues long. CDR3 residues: CATKEGLSGNTIYF. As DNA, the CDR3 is TGTGCCACCAAGGAGGGCCTCTCTGGAAACACCATATATTTT. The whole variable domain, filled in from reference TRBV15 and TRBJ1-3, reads DAMVIQNPRYQVTQFGKPVTLSCSQTLNHNVMYWYQQKSSQAPKLLFHYYDKDFNNEADTPDNFQSRRPNTSFCFLDIRSPGLGDTAMYLCATKEGLSGNTIYFGEGSWLTVV.

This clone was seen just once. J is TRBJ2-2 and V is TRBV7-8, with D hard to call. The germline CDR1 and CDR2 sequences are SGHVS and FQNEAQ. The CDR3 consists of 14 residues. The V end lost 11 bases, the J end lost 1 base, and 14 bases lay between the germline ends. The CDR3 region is CASTPRVNTGELFF. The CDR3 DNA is TGTGCCTCGACGCCAAGGGTGAACACCGGGGAGCTGTTTTTT.

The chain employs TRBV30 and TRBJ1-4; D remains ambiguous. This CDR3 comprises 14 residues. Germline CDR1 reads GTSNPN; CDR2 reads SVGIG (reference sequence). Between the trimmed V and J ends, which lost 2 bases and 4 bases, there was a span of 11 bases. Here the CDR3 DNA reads TGTGCCTGGAGTTCGTGGACTTATAATGAAAAACTGTTTTTT. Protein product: CAWSSWTYNEKLFF. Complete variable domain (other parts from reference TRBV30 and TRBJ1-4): SQTIHQWPATLVQPVGSPLSLECTVEGTSNPNLYWYRQAAGRGLQLLFYSVGIGQISSEVPQNLSASRPQDRQFILSSKKLLLSDSGFYLCAWSSWTYNEKLFFGSGTQLSVL.

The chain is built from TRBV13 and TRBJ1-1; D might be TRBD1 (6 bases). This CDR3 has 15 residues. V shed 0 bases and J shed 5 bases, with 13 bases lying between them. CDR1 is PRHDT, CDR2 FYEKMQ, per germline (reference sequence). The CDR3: CASSLGVGGGTEAFF. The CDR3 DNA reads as TGTGCCAGCAGCTTAGGTGTAGGGGGAGGGACTGAAGCTTTCTTT.

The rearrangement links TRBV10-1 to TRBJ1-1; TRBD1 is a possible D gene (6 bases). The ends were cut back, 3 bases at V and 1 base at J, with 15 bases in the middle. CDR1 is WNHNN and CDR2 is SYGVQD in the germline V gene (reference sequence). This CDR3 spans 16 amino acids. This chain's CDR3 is CASSESGLGGNTEAFF. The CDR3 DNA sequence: TGCGCCAGCAGTGAATCGGGGCTAGGGGGGAACACTGAAGCTTTCTTT.

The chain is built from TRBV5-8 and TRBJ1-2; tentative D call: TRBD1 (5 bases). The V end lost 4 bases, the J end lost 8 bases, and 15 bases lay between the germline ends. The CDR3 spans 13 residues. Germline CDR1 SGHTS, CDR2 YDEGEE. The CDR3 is CASSQLRAVGYTF. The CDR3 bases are TGTGCCAGCAGCCAACTCAGGGCAGTCGGCTACACCTTC. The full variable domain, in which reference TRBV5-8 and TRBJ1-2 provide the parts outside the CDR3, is EAGVTQSPTHLIKTRGQQATLRCSPISGHTSVYWYQQALGLGLQFLLWYDEGEERNRGNFPPRFSGRQFPNYSSELNVNALELEDSALYLCASSQLRAVGYTFGSGTRLTVV.

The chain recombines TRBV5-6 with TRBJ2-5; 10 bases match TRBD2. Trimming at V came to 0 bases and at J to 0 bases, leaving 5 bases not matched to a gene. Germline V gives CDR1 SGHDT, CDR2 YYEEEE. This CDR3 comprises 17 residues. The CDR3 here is CASSLVGTSVYQETQYF. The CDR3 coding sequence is TGTGCCAGCAGCTTGGTGGGGACTAGCGTTTACCAAGAGACCCAGTACTTC.

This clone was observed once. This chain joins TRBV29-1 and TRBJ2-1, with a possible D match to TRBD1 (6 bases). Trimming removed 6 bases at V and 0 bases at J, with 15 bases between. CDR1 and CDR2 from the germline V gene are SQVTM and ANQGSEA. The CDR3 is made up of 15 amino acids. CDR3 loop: CSVQDSRVSYNEQFF. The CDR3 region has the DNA TGCAGCGTGCAGGACAGCCGAGTCTCCTACAATGAGCAGTTCTTC.

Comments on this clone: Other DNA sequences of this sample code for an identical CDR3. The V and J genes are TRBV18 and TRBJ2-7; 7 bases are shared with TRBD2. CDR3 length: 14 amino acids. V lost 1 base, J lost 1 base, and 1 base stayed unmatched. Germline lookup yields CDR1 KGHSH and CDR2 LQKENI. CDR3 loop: CASSPQGGSYEQYF. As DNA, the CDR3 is TGTGCCAGCTCACCACAGGGAGGGTCCTACGAGCAGTACTTC.

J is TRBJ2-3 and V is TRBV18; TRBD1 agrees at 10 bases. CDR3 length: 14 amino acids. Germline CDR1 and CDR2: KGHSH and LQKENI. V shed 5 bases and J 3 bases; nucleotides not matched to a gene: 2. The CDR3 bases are TGTGCCAGCTCAAGGGACAGGGGAACAGATACGCAGTATTTT. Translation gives CASSRDRGTDTQYF.

CDR3 sequence reads: CASSPPQGYNTGELFF. CDR3 DNA: TGTGCCAGCTCACCACCCCAGGGCTATAACACCGGGGAGCTGTTTTTT. The chain joins TRBV18 to TRBJ2-2; TRBD1 is a possible D gene (5 bases). V was clipped by 0 bases and J by 2 bases, with 10 bases between them. Germline loops: CDR1 KGHSH, CDR2 LQKENI. The CDR3 runs to 16 residues.

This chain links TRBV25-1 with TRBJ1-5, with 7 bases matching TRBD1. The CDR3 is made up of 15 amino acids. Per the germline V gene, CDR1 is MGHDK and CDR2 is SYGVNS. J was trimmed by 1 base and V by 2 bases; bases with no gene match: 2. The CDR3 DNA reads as TGTGCCAGCAGTGAAAGGGGGCAAAGCAATCAGCCCCAGCATTTT. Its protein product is CASSERGQSNQPQHF.

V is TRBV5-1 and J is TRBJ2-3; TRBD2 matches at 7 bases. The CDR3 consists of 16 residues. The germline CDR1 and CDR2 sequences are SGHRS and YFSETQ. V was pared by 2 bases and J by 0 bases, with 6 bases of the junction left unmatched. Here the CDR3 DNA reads TGCGCCAGCAGCTTATCAGCGGGACCTAGCACAGATACGCAGTATTTT. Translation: CASSLSAGPSTDTQYF.

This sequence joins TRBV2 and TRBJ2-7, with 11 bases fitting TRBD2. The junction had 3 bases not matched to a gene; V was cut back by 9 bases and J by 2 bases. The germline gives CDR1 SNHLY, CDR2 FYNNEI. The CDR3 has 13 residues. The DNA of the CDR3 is TGTGCCAGAGGACTAGCGGGTCCCTACGAGCAGTACTTC. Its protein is CARGLAGPYEQYF. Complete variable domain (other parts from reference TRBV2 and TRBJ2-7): EPEVTQTPSHQVTQMGQEVILRCVPISNHLYFYWYRQILGQKVEFLVSFYNNEISEKSEIFDDQFSVERPDGSNFTLKIRSTKLEDSAMYFCARGLAGPYEQYFGPGTRLTVT.

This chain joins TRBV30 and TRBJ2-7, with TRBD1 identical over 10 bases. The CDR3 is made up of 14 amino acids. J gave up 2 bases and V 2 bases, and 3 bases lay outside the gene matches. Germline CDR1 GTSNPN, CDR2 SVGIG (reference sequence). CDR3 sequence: CAWSRDRGPYEQYF. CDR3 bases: TGTGCCTGGAGTAGGGACAGGGGTCCCTACGAGCAGTACTTC.

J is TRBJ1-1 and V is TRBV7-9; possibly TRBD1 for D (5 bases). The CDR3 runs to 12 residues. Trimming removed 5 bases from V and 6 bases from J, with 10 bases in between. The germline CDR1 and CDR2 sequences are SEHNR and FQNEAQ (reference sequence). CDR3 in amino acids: CASSTPGSEAFF. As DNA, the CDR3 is TGTGCCAGCAGCACTCCAGGGTCTGAAGCTTTCTTT. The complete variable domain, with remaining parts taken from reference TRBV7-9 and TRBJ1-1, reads DTGVSQNPRHKITKRGQNVTFRCDPISEHNRLYWYRQTLGQGPEFLTYFQNEAQLEKSRLLSDRFSAERPKGSFSTLEIQRTEQGDSAMYLCASSTPGSEAFFGQGTRLTVV.

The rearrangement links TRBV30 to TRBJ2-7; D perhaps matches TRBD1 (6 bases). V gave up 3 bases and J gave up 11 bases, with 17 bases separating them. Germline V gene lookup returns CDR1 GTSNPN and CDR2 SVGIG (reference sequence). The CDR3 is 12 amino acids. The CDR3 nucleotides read TGTGCCTGGAGCCACCAGGGCAGGGGTGAGTACTTC. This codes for CAWSHQGRGEYF. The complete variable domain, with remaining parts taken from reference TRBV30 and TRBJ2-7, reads SQTIHQWPATLVQPVGSPLSLECTVEGTSNPNLYWYRQAAGRGLQLLFYSVGIGQISSEVPQNLSASRPQDRQFILSSKKLLLSDSGFYLCAWSHQGRGEYFGPGTRLTVT.

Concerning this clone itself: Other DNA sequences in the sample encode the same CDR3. The CDR3 DNA follows: TGTGCCAGCAGTTACGGGAGGGATAATCAGCCCCAGCATTTT. Protein product: CASSYGRDNQPQHF. The chain has TRBV6-5 and TRBJ1-5, with D unresolved. Germline V gene data show CDR1 as MNHEY and CDR2 as SVGAGI. The V end lost 2 bases, the J end lost 4 bases, and 9 bases lay between the germline ends. CDR3 length equals 14 residues.

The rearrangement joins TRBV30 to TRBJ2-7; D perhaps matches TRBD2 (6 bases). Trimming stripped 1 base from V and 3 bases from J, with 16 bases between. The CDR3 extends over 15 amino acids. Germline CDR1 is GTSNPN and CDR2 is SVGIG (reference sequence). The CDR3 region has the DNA TGTGCCTGGAGTGGGGGGGACCCCCGGGGCTACGAGCAGTACTTC. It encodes CAWSGGDPRGYEQYF.

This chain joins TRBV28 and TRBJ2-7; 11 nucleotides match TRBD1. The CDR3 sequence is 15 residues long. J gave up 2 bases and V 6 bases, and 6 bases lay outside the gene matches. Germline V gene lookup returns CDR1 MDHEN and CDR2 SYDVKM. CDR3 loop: CASSTPDRGPYEQYF. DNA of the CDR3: TGTGCCAGCAGCACCCCGGACAGGGGGCCCTACGAGCAGTACTTC.

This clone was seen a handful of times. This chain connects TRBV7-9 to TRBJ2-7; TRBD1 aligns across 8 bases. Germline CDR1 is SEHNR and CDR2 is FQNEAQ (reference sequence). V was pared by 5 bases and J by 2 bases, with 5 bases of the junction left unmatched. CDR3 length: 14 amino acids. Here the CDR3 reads CASSVGQGAYEQYF. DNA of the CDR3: TGTGCCAGCAGCGTAGGACAGGGAGCCTACGAGCAGTACTTC.

The CDR3 DNA follows: TGTGCCAGCAGTTTATCCGGACAGGGGGGTGACATTCAGTACTTC. Protein product: CASSLSGQGGDIQYF. The chain joins TRBV28 to TRBJ2-4, with 10 bases identical to TRBD1. The CDR3 runs 15 residues. Germline CDR1 is MDHEN and CDR2 is SYDVKM. The V gene end was trimmed by 1 base and the J gene end by 8 bases; junction bases not matched to a gene: 5.